The 11 T cell receptor beta chains listed next were all sequenced from one sample in a study of T cells in Graves' hyperthyroidism and ophthalmopathy (dated by TCRdb to between 2018 and 2021). The library was obtained by multiplex PCR. The run used an Illumina HiSeq 2000. TCR beta CDR3 regions were amplified from RNA transcripts. A first-round RT-PCR of the TCR CDR3 used the HTBI primer set with the Qiagen OneStep RT-PCR kit. The public reads were reprocessed in TCRdb via fastp at Q25 and MiXCR, keeping in-frame beta chains. Every entry covers one CDR3 protein and lists the most common genes and DNA from its rows. In all, the sample holds approximately 400,000 distinct CDR3 sequences, and 19% of those were seen once. The top ten constitute about 4% of the sample. Sequencing was done on a sample of blood. These receptors came from a woman aged 18-30 years with Graves' hyperthyroidism.

This chain joins TRBV20-1 and TRBJ1-5, with D unresolved. The CDR3 is 14 residues long. Trimming pared 4 bases from V and 0 bases from J, leaving 10 bases between. Germline V gives CDR1 DFQATT, CDR2 SNEGSKA (reference sequence). For the CDR3, the DNA is TGCAGTGCTACCCGAGACAATAGCAATCAGCCCCAGCATTTT. It yields the protein CSATRDNSNQPQHF.

This clonotype has ten or more counts. The rearrangement uses TRBV6-5 and TRBJ2-7; D is perhaps TRBD1 (5 bases). The CDR3 has 14 amino acids. The V end was cut by 2 bases, the J end by 3 bases, with 11 bases between. Germline V gene data show CDR1 as MNHEY and CDR2 as SVGAGI. The chain's CDR3 is CASSYGPRGYEQYF. The CDR3 DNA follows: TGTGCCAGCAGTTACGGCCCTAGGGGCTACGAGCAGTACTTC.

Ten or more counts support this clonotype. This chain links TRBV4-2 with TRBJ2-5; D may be TRBD2 (6 bases). Germline CDR1 reads LGHNA; CDR2 reads YNFKEQ. CDR3 size: 13 residues. Trimming removed 4 bases at V and 3 bases at J, with 9 bases between. This CDR3 is CASSPRGKETQYF. In DNA form, the CDR3 reads TGTGCCAGCAGCCCCCGGGGGAAAGAGACCCAGTACTTC.

This clonotype was counted ten times or more. The CDR3 loop reads CASSRGQVLIAPQHF. For the CDR3, the DNA is TGTGCCAGCAGCCGCGGACAGGTCCTAATCGCGCCCCAGCATTTT. The rearrangement links TRBV12-3 or TRBV12-4 to TRBJ1-5; TRBD1 matches 7 bases. V lost 6 bases to trimming and J lost 9 bases; unmatched junction nucleotides: 14. This CDR3 comprises 15 residues.

This clonotype was detected many times. The chain is built from TRBV20-1 and TRBJ2-3; 9 nucleotides match TRBD2. The CDR3 loop spans 15 amino acids. Per the germline V gene, CDR1 is DFQATT and CDR2 is SNEGSKA (reference sequence). Losses at the gene ends were 3 bases for V and 4 bases for J; bases not matched to a gene: 8. CDR3 residues: CSASLSGGRSDTQYF. The CDR3 DNA is TGCAGTGCTAGTCTAAGCGGGGGGCGGTCAGATACGCAGTATTTT.

This clonotype appeared many times. The chain has TRBV20-1 and TRBJ1-5; 8 positions match TRBD1. Trimming took 5 bases from V and 6 from J; bases not matched to a gene: 6. CDR1 DFQATT and CDR2 SNEGSKA come from the germline V gene (reference sequence). This CDR3 is 13 amino acids long. This CDR3 is CSAGQGGIQPQHF. CDR3 in DNA: TGCAGTGCTGGACAGGGTGGGATTCAGCCCCAGCATTTT.

This clonotype was found many times. This chain joins TRBV3-1 and TRBJ2-7; possibly TRBD1 for D (7 bases). This CDR3 is 18 amino acids long. Per germline, CDR1 LGHDT and CDR2 YNNKEL (reference sequence). The V end was cut by 1 base, the J end by 1 base, with 20 bases between. The CDR3: CASSQGGWGTAGSYEQYF. In DNA form, the CDR3 reads TGTGCCAGCAGCCAAGGAGGCTGGGGGACAGCGGGTTCCTACGAGCAGTACTTC.

This clonotype has at least ten counts. V usage is TRBV20-1 and J usage is TRBJ1-1, with TRBD1 identical over 9 bases. Unmatched junction bases numbered 4, after V lost 1 base and J lost 7 bases. The germline gives CDR1 DFQATT, CDR2 SNEGSKA (reference sequence). This CDR3 contains 13 residues. This CDR3 reads CSARGTGVFEAFF. The CDR3 DNA is TGCAGTGCTAGAGGGACAGGGGTTTTTGAAGCTTTCTTT.

This clonotype appeared many times. This sequence joins TRBV6-5 and TRBJ2-2, with TRBD1 as a possible D gene (5 bases). Germline-derived CDR1 and CDR2 are MNHEY and SVGAGI. V gave up 3 bases and J gave up 2 bases, with 7 bases separating them. This CDR3 has 14 amino acids. The CDR3 nucleotides read TGTGCCAGCAGTTATCAGGGAAACACCGGGGAGCTGTTTTTT. This codes for CASSYQGNTGELFF.

Many counts were recorded for this clonotype. V usage is TRBV24-1 and J usage is TRBJ1-2; no clear D. Trimming took 5 bases from V and 6 from J, leaving 12 bases between them. This CDR3 comprises 13 residues. CDR1 is KGHDR, CDR2 SFDVKD, per germline. The CDR3 is CATSGPREDGYTF. CDR3 nucleotide sequence: TGTGCCACCAGTGGTCCTCGGGAGGATGGCTACACCTTC.

This clonotype occurred many times. The chain links TRBV20-1 to TRBJ1-1; D gene unclear. The CDR3 is made up of 13 amino acids. Looked up from germline, CDR1 is DFQATT and CDR2 is SNEGSKA (reference sequence). The V and J ends lost 6 bases and 1 base respectively, with 12 bases between them. The CDR3 DNA sequence: TGCAGTGCGGGGAGGACGGGGAACACTGAAGCTTTCTTT. It yields the protein CSAGRTGNTEAFF.